This T cell receptor beta chain was recorded in a study of CD8+ T cells in alopecia areata (dated by TCRdb to 2017 to 2018). About the full investigation: Treated patients were enrolled in an open-label pilot trial of oral tofacitinib, 5 to 10 mg twice daily, for moderate-to-severe alopecia areata. Patients stayed on tofacitinib for 6 to 18 months and then had 6 months of follow-up off drug so that delayed response and recurrence could be assessed. For the treated patients, the SALT score, which quantifies what percentage of scalp surface area is affected, served as the measure of disease severity. To study T cell clonal expansion in alopecia areata, the researchers applied high-throughput TCRbeta sequencing to both the C3H/HeJ mouse model and human patients. On the human side, TCRbeta sequencing was run on scalp tissue and on sorted CD4+ and CD8+ peripheral blood T cells from healthy controls and from alopecia areata patients with either patchy or totalis/universalis disease. Biopsies were taken from tofacitinib-treated patients at baseline and again at 4 and 24 weeks into treatment, and several of those patients also had a later scalp biopsy. Clonality in the scalp was compared among normal scalp (n=4), patchy alopecia areata scalp (n=8), and alopecia totalis/universalis scalp (n=8). RNA was obtained with the PAXgene miRNA kit for fixed scalp, the miRNeasy kit for PBMCs, and the RNeasy kit for mouse skin. immunoSEQ multiplex PCR using 35 Vbeta forward primers and 13 Jbeta reverse primers was used to amplify TCRbeta CDR3 regions. General conclusions and limits of the study: Shared TCR sequences between patients were less evident than in mice, which may be partly attributable to HLA diversity in the patient population. Higher clonality and more expanded CD8+ clones were observed in lesional scalp than in normal scalp, particularly in alopecia totalis/universalis, a finding suggestive of antigenic drive. Tofacitinib significantly lowered scalp clonality and the number of expanded CD8+ clones among the top 100 scalp clones. Unlike mouse skin, where gammadelta T cells dominate, normal human skin contains resident alphabeta T cells that get sequenced too, which complicates analysis of the scalp TCR repertoire. During tofacitinib treatment, many expanded lesional clones remained in scalp and blood, and this persistence may partly explain relapse after treatment is stopped. Because the treated cohort was small and had only one nonresponder, larger studies are needed to examine links between baseline CD8+ expansion and response.

Read against the paper, the sample's treatment or condition label means: oral pan-JAK inhibitor, 5-10 mg twice daily. From alopecia areata patients, peripheral blood was collected along with lesional scalp punch biopsies. After PBMCs were isolated by density centrifugation and stained for CD3, CD4 and CD8, a FACSAria was used to sort CD4+ and CD8+ T cells. The CDR3 measures 16 amino acids from cysteine to phenylalanine. Only the CDR3 part of the read is kept: 48 bases, read in frame from the first base. The V end loses 4 bases and the J end loses 2 bases, and a stretch of 15 bases separates them. The germline V gene gives CDR1 as SNHLY and CDR2 as FYNNEI. Receptors were amplified or captured by the immunoSEQ multiplex PCR assay. For TCR sequencing, RNA was extracted from every sample and reverse transcribed into cDNA to serve as template. SuperScript III was used for first-strand cDNA synthesis, primed with a 2:1 mix of oligo-dT and random hexamers. A synthetic immune receptor repertoire was used to assess amplification bias, and residual bias was removed computationally. As for the authors' bioinformatics: After raw reads were preprocessed to remove errors, the CDR3 was defined following IMGT conventions as running from the conserved cysteine to phenylalanine. Clonality was computed by normalizing Shannon entropy by log2 of the number of productive unique TCRs and subtracting the result from 1. Whether each scalp clone was CD4 or CD8 was inferred by checking scalp TCRbeta sequences against the CD4 and CD8 repertoires from sorted blood. In TCRdb, the immuneACCESS table is reduced to in-frame sequences with V and J assigned. These tables do not hold every clone; where another copy was compared, an unresolved V gene accounts for under half, and the others remain unexplained. The V and J calls and clone size come from that table; D and trimming were worked out from the DNA. The sample records about 210,000 clones, less than 45% of which are singletons. The top ten constitute around 0.48% of the sample.

Notes on this clone: No cognate antigen has been identified for it. Per-base quality was not reported, and no clone a single base away is much larger than it.

The receptor's source is a human donor with alopecia areata. The sample consisted of CD4+ T cells sorted from blood, taken at approximately week 34, from a patient treated with tofacitinib. Recombination linked TRBV2 to TRBJ2-4; a tentative D match to TRBD1 spans 6 bases. CDR3 reads: CASSGGPTGPKNIQYF. The nucleotide sequence is TGTGCCAGCAGTGGGGGACCGACAGGTCCCAAAAACATTCAGTACTTC.